The 24 T cell receptor beta chains reported below all come from one sample, sequenced in a study of T cell clones after liver transplantation. Profiling relied on immunoSEQ multiplex PCR, and the TCRdb table lists in-frame clones only, not all of them. The table records 68,000 or so clones, 80% to 95% of them present only once. This specimen was CD4+ T cells from blood, taken less than 27 months after liver transplant. Receptors originate from a human patient who received a liver transplant. A share of the T cells may be of graft donor origin.

The V call is TRBV27, the J call TRBJ2-5; a possible D gene is TRBD1 (6 bases). The better agreement between TRBJ2-7 and the DNA end casts doubt on the J call. The CDR3 is made up of 14 amino acids. The germline V gene encodes CDR1 MNHEY and CDR2 SMNVEV (reference sequence). CDR3 sequence (DNA): TGTGCCAGCAGACCGGACAGATATACCTACGAGCAGTACTTC. Residues: CASRPDRYTYEQYF.

The chain joins TRBV7-6 to TRBJ2-1, with a possible D match to TRBD1 (6 bases). Germline CDR1 reads SGHVS; CDR2 reads FNYEAQ. V lost 3 bases, J lost 7 bases, and 16 bases lay in between. The CDR3 is 15 residues long. The CDR3: CASSLARGVGNEQFF. For the CDR3, the DNA is TGTGCCAGCAGCTTGGCCAGGGGAGTAGGGAATGAGCAGTTCTTC.

This clone was recorded once. The chain employs TRBV7-8 and TRBJ2-3, with TRBD2 matching over 8 bases. CDR3 length equals 16 residues. Unmatched junction bases numbered 6, after V lost 4 bases and J lost 0 bases. Germline CDR1 is SGHVS and CDR2 is FQNEAQ. The CDR3 DNA is TGTGCCAGCAGCTCCAGGGCTAGCGGGAGCACAGATACGCAGTATTTT. Encoded protein: CASSSRASGSTDTQYF. The full variable domain, completed using reference TRBV7-8 and TRBJ2-3, is GAGVSQSPRYKVAKRGQDVALRCDPISGHVSLFWYQQALGQGPEFLTYFQNEAQLDKSGLPSDRFFAERPEGSVSTLKIQRTQQEDSAVYLCASSSRASGSTDTQYFGPGTRLTVL.

The CDR3 loop reads CASNPDPGNQPQHF. The DNA for the CDR3 is TGTGCCAGCAACCCCGACCCGGGCAATCAGCCCCAGCATTTT. The chain is built from TRBV6-6 and TRBJ1-5; no clear D. The CDR3 is made up of 14 amino acids. The V gene's germline CDR1 is MNHNY and CDR2 SVGAGI (reference sequence). The ends were cut back, 7 bases at V and 2 bases at J, with 12 bases in the middle.

This chain uses TRBV30 with TRBJ2-1, with D perhaps matching TRBD2 (5 bases). This CDR3 region has 15 residues. V was shortened by 2 bases and J by 0 bases, with 11 bases between the two germline ends. The germline V gene encodes CDR1 GTSNPN and CDR2 SVGIG (reference sequence). CDR3 amino acids: CAWSPETNSYNEQFF. CDR3 nucleotide sequence: TGTGCCTGGAGTCCGGAGACTAACTCCTACAATGAGCAGTTCTTC.

Here the CDR3 reads CASSPGFGVPEAFF. CDR3 DNA sequence: TGTGCCAGCTCACCAGGGTTCGGTGTACCTGAAGCTTTCTTT. V and J are TRBV18 and TRBJ1-1; the D is unclear. Germline CDR1 and CDR2: KGHSH and LQKENI. This CDR3 spans 14 amino acids. Trimming removed 2 bases at V and 6 bases at J, with 13 bases between.

The chain couples TRBV10-3 to TRBJ1-2; D ambiguous. Trimming took off 5 bases at V and 3 bases at J, with 10 bases between the two ends. The CDR3 contains 13 residues. Germline V gives CDR1 ENHRY, CDR2 SYGVKD. The CDR3 region is CAISLDGDYGYTF. In DNA form, the CDR3 reads TGTGCCATCAGTTTAGACGGCGACTATGGCTACACCTTC.

In DNA, the CDR3 is TGCAGCGTAAGTGTTGGGGAGGAAGCTTTCTTT. As protein: CSVSVGEEAFF. The chain uses TRBV29-1 and TRBJ1-1; D not certain. Germline V gene sequence: CDR1 SQVTM, CDR2 ANQGSEA. V lost 6 bases and J lost 8, with 13 bases in between. This CDR3 spans 11 amino acids. Complete variable domain (other parts from reference TRBV29-1 and TRBJ1-1): SAVISQKPSRDICQRGTSLTIQCQVDSQVTMMFWYRQQPGQSLTLIATANQGSEATYESGFVIDKFPISRPNLTFSTLTVSNMSPEDSSIYLCSVSVGEEAFFGQGTRLTVV.

This clone has more than one count but fewer than ten. The chain has TRBV7-8 and TRBJ2-5; TRBD2 aligns across 8 bases. Germline CDR1 SGHVS, CDR2 FQNEAQ. CDR3 length: 14 residues. Unmatched junction bases numbered 5, after V lost 3 bases and J lost 5 bases. The CDR3 sequence: CASSFSGKLETQYF. The DNA for the CDR3 is TGTGCCAGCAGCTTTAGCGGGAAGCTGGAGACCCAGTACTTC.

V is TRBV7-8 and J is TRBJ2-3; 8 bases map to TRBD1. The germline V gene encodes CDR1 SGHVS and CDR2 FQNEAQ. This CDR3 spans 15 amino acids. Unmatched junction bases numbered 2, after V lost 3 bases and J lost 0 bases. CDR3 coding DNA: TGTGCCAGCAGCTTGAGGACAGGGAGCACAGATACGCAGTATTTT. It is translated as CASSLRTGSTDTQYF.

The chain couples TRBV7-2 to TRBJ1-3; weak D call: TRBD1 (5 bases). The germline V gene encodes CDR1 SGHTA and CDR2 FQGNSA. The CDR3 is made up of 15 amino acids. Trimming stripped 5 bases from V and 0 bases from J, with 11 bases between. The CDR3 spells CASSPSGHSGNTIYF. The CDR3 DNA is TGTGCCAGCAGCCCTAGTGGACACTCTGGAAACACCATATATTTT.

This clone has only a few counts. This rearrangement joins TRBV5-1 to TRBJ1-2; D ambiguous. Germline V gene lookup returns CDR1 SGHRS and CDR2 YFSETQ. Trimming left V 5 bases short and J 4 bases short, with 6 bases between. This CDR3 has 11 residues. CDR3 nucleotide sequence: TGCGCCAGCAGTTCGGGCTATGGCTACACCTTC. It encodes CASSSGYGYTF.

The chain joins TRBV5-1 to TRBJ2-5; D not certain. V was shortened by 4 bases and J by 5 bases, with 6 bases between the two germline ends. Germline-derived CDR1 and CDR2 are SGHRS and YFSETQ. CDR3 length: 11 amino acids. This CDR3 reads CASSPDETQYF. The CDR3, as DNA: TGCGCCAGCAGCCCCGACGAGACCCAGTACTTC.

The chain combines TRBV5-1 with TRBJ2-2, with 8 bases lining up with TRBD2. Unmatched junction bases numbered 6, after V lost 4 bases and J lost 1 base. Per the germline V gene, CDR1 is SGHRS and CDR2 is YFSETQ. This CDR3 has 16 residues. The DNA of the CDR3 is TGCGCCAGCAGCCGTGGGGGACTAGAGAACACCGGGGAGCTGTTTTTT. Protein: CASSRGGLENTGELFF.

J is TRBJ2-3 and V is TRBV18, with D hard to call. The germline V gene has CDR1 KGHSH and CDR2 LQKENI. The CDR3 has 13 residues. Trimming cost V 2 bases and J 2 bases, with 5 bases left between them. The CDR3 spells CASSPSYTDTQYF. In DNA form, the CDR3 reads TGTGCCAGCTCACCATCCTACACAGATACGCAGTATTTT.

The J gene is TRBJ2-3, the V gene TRBV14; unclear D gene. The CDR3 totals 16 residues. Germline V gene data show CDR1 as SGHDN and CDR2 as FVKESK. Trimming cost V 4 bases and J 7 bases, with 21 bases left between them. The CDR3 sequence is CASSRDFLRNSHTQYF. The CDR3 DNA sequence: TGTGCCAGCAGCCGAGACTTCCTGAGGAATAGTCATACGCAGTATTTT. The full variable domain, its missing parts supplied by reference TRBV14 and TRBJ2-3, is EAGVTQFPSHSVIEKGQTVTLRCDPISGHDNLYWYRRVMGKEIKFLLHFVKESKQDESGMPNNRFLAERTGGTYSTLKVQPAELEDSGVYFCASSRDFLRNSHTQYFGPGTRLTVL.

The J gene is TRBJ2-5, the V gene TRBV11-2; tentatively, D is TRBD2 (6 bases). Trimming pared 5 bases from V and 2 bases from J, leaving 18 bases between. Germline V gene sequence: CDR1 SGHAT, CDR2 FQNNGV. The CDR3 extends over 16 amino acids. CDR3 loop: CASSQTSPAGQETQYF. The CDR3 DNA sequence: TGTGCCAGCAGCCAAACTAGCCCAGCAGGGCAAGAGACCCAGTACTTC.

This clone appeared a single time. V is TRBV7-2 and J is TRBJ1-1; D call uncertain. Germline V gene data show CDR1 as SGHTA and CDR2 as FQGNSA. Trimming took 1 base from V and 0 from J, leaving 6 bases between them. This CDR3 is 14 amino acids long. CDR3: CASSLDGLNTEAFF. The CDR3 bases are TGTGCCAGCAGCTTAGACGGGCTGAACACTGAAGCTTTCTTT.

The chain joins TRBV15 to TRBJ2-1; D remains ambiguous. CDR3 length: 15 amino acids. V was clipped by 3 bases and J by 3 bases, with 12 bases between them. From germline, CDR1 is LNHNV and CDR2 YYDKDF (reference sequence). CDR3 nucleotide sequence: TGTGCCACCAGCAGCCCTTTGGTCCACTACAATGAGCAGTTCTTC. It encodes CATSSPLVHYNEQFF.

This clone was picked up one time. The chain is built from TRBV11-3 and TRBJ2-7, with 7 positions matching TRBD1. Germline V gives CDR1 SGHNT, CDR2 YENEEA. This CDR3 is built from 15 residues. V shed 1 base and J 2 bases; nucleotides not matched to a gene: 5. CDR3 sequence (DNA): TGTGCCAGCAGCTTAGCGGACAGGCTGACCTACGAGCAGTACTTC. Its protein is CASSLADRLTYEQYF.

The CDR3 DNA sequence: TGTGCCAGCAGCTTAGCACTAGCGGGTACCTACAATGAGCAGTTCTTC. Protein product: CASSLALAGTYNEQFF. V is TRBV7-9 and J is TRBJ2-1; 9 bases map to TRBD2. The CDR3 consists of 16 residues. Trimming cost V 0 bases and J 2 bases; bases outside gene matches: 2. Germline-derived CDR1 and CDR2 are SEHNR and FQNEAQ (reference sequence).

The genes are TRBV5-1 and TRBJ1-4; possibly TRBD1 for D (6 bases). V was shortened by 1 base and J by 2 bases, with 12 bases between the two germline ends. The CDR3 is 16 amino acids. In germline, CDR1 is SGHRS, CDR2 YFSETQ. DNA of the CDR3: TGCGCCAGCAGCTTGTTGTCCAGGGGCACTAATGAAAAACTGTTTTTT. Residues: CASSLLSRGTNEKLFF.

The chain is built from TRBV28 and TRBJ2-3; D perhaps matches TRBD2 (5 bases). The CDR3 extends over 13 amino acids. Germline CDR1 is MDHEN and CDR2 is SYDVKM. V lost 7 bases, J lost 2 bases, and 10 bases lay in between. CDR3 loop: CASKAGPTDTQYF. CDR3 nucleotides: TGTGCCAGCAAGGCGGGCCCCACAGATACGCAGTATTTT.

V usage is TRBV5-1 and J usage is TRBJ2-7; D uncertain. Trimming shortened V by 1 base and J by 7 bases, and 15 bases separated the two germline ends. CDR3 length equals 14 residues. Germline-derived CDR1 and CDR2 are SGHRS and YFSETQ. The CDR3 DNA sequence: TGCGCCAGCAGCTTGCAGCCCTCGAAGATGGAGCAGTACTTC. It translates to CASSLQPSKMEQYF.